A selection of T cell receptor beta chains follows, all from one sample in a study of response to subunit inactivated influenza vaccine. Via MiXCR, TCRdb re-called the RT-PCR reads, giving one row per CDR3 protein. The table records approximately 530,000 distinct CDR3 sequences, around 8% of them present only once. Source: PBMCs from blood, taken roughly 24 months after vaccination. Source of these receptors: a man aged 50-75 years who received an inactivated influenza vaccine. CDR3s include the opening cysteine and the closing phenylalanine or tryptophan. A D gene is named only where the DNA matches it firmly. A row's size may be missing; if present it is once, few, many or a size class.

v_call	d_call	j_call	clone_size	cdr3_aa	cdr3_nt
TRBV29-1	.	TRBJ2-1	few	CSGGGTETYNEQFF	TGCAGCGGGGGGGGGACAGAAACCTACAATGAGCAGTTCTTC
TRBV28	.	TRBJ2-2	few	CASSPGTPSNTGELFF	TGTGCCAGCAGTCCAGGGACACCCTCGAACACCGGGGAGCTGTTTTTT
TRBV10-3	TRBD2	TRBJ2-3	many	CAISSSGGTSTDTQYF	TGTGCCATCAGTTCTAGCGGGGGGACAAGCACAGATACGCAGTATTTT
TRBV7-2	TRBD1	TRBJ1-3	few	CASSRAGTGSGNTIYF	TGTGCCAGCAGCCGCGCCGGGACAGGCTCTGGAAACACCATATATTTT
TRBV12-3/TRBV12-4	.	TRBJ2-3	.	CASSSGPLKDTQYF	TGTGCCAGCAGTTCGGGGCCCCTTAAAGATACGCAGTATTTT
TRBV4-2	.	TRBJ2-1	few	CASSQDVSGSYNEQFF	TGTGCCAGCAGCCAAGATGTCAGCGGGTCCTACAATGAGCAGTTCTTC
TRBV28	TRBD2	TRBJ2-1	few	CASSLLAAYNEQFF	TGTGCCAGCAGTTTACTAGCGGCCTACAATGAGCAGTTCTTC
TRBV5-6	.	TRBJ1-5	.	CASSLSGRNQPQHF	TGTGCCAGCAGCTTGTCCGGGCGTAATCAGCCCCAGCATTTT
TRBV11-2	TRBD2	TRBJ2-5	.	CASSLAPGLVGETQDF	TGTGCCAGCAGCTTAGCTCCGGGACTAGTGGGAGAGACCCAGGACTTC
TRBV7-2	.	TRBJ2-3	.	CASSLVASAYTDTQYF	TGTGCCAGCAGCTTAGTGGCTAGCGCCTACACAGATACGCAGTATTTT
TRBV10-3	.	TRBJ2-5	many	CAISESSETQYF	TGTGCCATCAGTGAGTCGTCAGAGACCCAGTACTTC
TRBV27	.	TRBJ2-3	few	CASSFKGLGTDTQYF	TGTGCCAGCAGTTTTAAAGGGCTGGGCACAGATACGCAGTATTTT
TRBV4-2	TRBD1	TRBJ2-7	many	CASSQDPRGSYEQYF	TGTGCCAGCAGCCAAGACCCCAGGGGGTCCTACGAGCAGTACTTC
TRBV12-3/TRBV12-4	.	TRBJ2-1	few	CASANRSPGSLYYNEQFF	TGTGCCTCAGCCAATAGATCTCCAGGGAGCCTTTATTACAATGAGCAGTTCTTC
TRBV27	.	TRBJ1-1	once	CASSGQSNTEAFF	TGTGCCAGCTCGGGACAATCGAACACTGAAGCTTTCTTT
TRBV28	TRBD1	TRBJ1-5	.	CASITGARGKPQHF	TGTGCCAGCATCACGGGGGCCAGGGGGAAGCCCCAGCATTTT
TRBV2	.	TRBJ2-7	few	CASSLRTVTDGYEQYF	TGTGCCAGCAGCCTGCGGACCGTGACTGATGGGTACGAGCAGTACTTC
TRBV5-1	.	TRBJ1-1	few	CASSLGTEMNTEAFF	TGCGCCAGCAGCTTGGGGACAGAGATGAACACTGAAGCTTTCTTT
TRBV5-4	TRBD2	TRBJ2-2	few	CASSNSGSGTGELFF	TGTGCCAGCAGCAATAGCGGGAGCGGTACCGGGGAGCTGTTTTTT
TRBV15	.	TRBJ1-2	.	CATSRDLTEGCTF	TGTGCCACCAGCAGGGACCTGACCGAAGGCTGCACCTTC
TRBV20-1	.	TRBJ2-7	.	CSARHPSSYEQYF	TGCAGTGCTAGGCACCCCAGCTCCTACGAGCAGTACTTC
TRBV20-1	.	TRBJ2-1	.	CSAREWRDSYNEQFF	TGCAGTGCTAGAGAATGGAGGGACTCCTACAATGAGCAGTTCTTC
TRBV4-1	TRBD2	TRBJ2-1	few	CASSQDVGLAGGDEQFF	TGCGCCAGCAGCCAAGATGTGGGACTAGCGGGGGGGGATGAGCAGTTCTTC
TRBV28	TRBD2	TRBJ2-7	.	CASSLRTSGDSSGYEQYF	TGTGCCAGCAGTTTACGGACTAGCGGGGATTCCTCGGGCTACGAGCAGTACTTC
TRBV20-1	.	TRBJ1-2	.	CSAQPRRSGGYTF	TGCAGTGCGCAACCTCGTAGATCCGGCGGCTACACCTTC
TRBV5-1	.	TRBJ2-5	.	CASSPGAYKETQYF	TGCGCCAGCAGCCCTGGGGCGTATAAAGAGACCCAGTACTTC
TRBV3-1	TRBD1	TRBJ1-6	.	CASSQVGQDPFPLHF	TGTGCCAGCAGCCAAGTGGGACAGGACCCCTTTCCCCTCCACTTT
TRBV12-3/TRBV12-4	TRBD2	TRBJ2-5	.	CASSSGLAGFQETQYF	TGTGCCAGCAGTTCCGGACTAGCGGGTTTCCAAGAGACCCAGTACTTC
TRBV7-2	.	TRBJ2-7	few	CASSLRRGVYEQYF	TGTGCCAGCAGCTTACGACGGGGAGTGTACGAGCAGTACTTC
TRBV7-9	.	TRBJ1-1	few	CASSKSMLNTEAFF	TGTGCCAGCAGTAAAAGTATGTTGAACACTGAAGCTTTCTTT
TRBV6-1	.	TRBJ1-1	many	CASTEGLGGGTEAFF	TGTGCCAGCACCGAAGGCCTTGGAGGCGGCACTGAAGCTTTCTTT
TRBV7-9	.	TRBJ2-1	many	CASSLGYNEQFF	TGTGCCAGCAGCTTGGGGTACAATGAGCAGTTCTTC
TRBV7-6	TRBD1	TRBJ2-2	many	CASSPFPGQGAPGELFF	TGTGCCAGCAGCCCATTTCCGGGACAGGGGGCGCCCGGGGAGCTGTTTTTT
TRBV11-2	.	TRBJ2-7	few	CASSSVVVSTYEQYF	TGTGCCAGCAGCTCAGTAGTTGTCAGTACCTACGAGCAGTACTTC
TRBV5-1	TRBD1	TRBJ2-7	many	CASSPSPGTGLQYF	TGCGCCAGCAGCCCCAGTCCCGGGACAGGGTTGCAGTACTTC
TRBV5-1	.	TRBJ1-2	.	CARRQPMGGRYGYTF	TGCGCCAGGAGGCAACCGATGGGAGGTCGCTATGGCTACACCTTC
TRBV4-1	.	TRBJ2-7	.	CASSQDPAGAVYEQYF	TGCGCCAGCAGCCAAGATCCGGCGGGGGCCGTCTACGAGCAGTACTTC
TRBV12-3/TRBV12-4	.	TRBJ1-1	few	CASRRLNTEAFF	TGTGCCAGCAGAAGATTAAACACTGAAGCTTTCTTT
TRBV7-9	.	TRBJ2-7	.	CASSPPTHEQYF	TGTGCCAGCAGCCCACCGACCCACGAGCAGTACTTC
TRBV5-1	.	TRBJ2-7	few	CASSGVDTRSGQYF	TGCGCCAGCAGCGGGGTCGACACACGATCGGGGCAGTACTTC
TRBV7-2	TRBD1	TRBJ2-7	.	CASSSPGTGLYEQYF	TGTGCCAGCAGCTCTCCCGGGACAGGACTTTACGAGCAGTACTTC
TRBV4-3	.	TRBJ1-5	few	CASSQDTGAGNQPQHF	TGCGCCAGCAGCCAAGATACGGGGGCGGGGAATCAGCCCCAGCATTTT